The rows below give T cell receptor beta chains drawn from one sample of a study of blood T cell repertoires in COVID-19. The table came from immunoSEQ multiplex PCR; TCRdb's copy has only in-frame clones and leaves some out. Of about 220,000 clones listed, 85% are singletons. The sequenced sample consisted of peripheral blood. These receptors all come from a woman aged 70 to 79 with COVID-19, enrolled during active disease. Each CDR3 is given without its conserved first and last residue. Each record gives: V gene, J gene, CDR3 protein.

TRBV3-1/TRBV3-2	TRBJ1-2	ASSRKVSRGHGYT
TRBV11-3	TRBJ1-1	ASSIQQGQNTEAF
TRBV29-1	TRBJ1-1	SVEVAGNTEAF
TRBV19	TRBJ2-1	ASSRGAGGPYTDEQF
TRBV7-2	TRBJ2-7	ASSLMTSGDVLSYEQY
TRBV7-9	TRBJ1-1	ASSLARVAEAF
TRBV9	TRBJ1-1	ASSVEVGRNTEAF
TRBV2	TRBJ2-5	ASREGLAEETQY
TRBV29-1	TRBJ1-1	SVEVLEGAEAF
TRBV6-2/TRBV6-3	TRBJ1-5	ASSFGRAMGNQPQH
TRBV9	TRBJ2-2	ASSVGGGPNTGELF
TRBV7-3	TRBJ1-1	ASSSWDYTEAF
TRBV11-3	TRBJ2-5	ASSLGRVQTQY
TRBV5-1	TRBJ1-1	ASSSTTGGNTEAF
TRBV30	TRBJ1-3	AWETGPAGNTIY
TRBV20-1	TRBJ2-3	SASRASGSSSTDTQY
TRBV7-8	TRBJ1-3	ASSLRGQSGNTIY
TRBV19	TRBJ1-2	ASSTYGQDPRGYT
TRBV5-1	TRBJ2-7	ASSLGTGDLEQY
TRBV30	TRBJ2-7	AWSRTEQY
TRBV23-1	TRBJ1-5	ASSQGQVNQPQH
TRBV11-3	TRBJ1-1	ASSTDGGNTEAF
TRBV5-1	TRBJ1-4	ASSLVAGGEKLF
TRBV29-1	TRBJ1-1	SVGRGGVGEAF
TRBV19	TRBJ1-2	ASTDNRANYGYT
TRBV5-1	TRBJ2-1	ASSTTFSGRVDEQF
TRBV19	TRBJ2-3	ASSPAGRSGDTQY
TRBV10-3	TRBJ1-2	AISEIRDGYT
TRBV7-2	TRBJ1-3	ASSFADSGNTIY
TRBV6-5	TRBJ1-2	ASSLGQTDYGYT
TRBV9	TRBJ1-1	ASSPGQVNTEAF